Listed here are 20 T cell receptor beta chains from one sample, sequenced in a study of T cell responses to AZD1222 COVID-19 vaccine. Sequenced by immunoSEQ multiplex PCR; TCRdb stores in-frame clones only, minus some. The sample carries some 130,000 clones, 70% to 90% recorded once. The sequencing used peripheral blood, collected on day 0 of AZD1222 vaccination. The receptors were sampled from an adult in good health.

As to this clone: The sample carries other DNA sequences with the same CDR3. The chain recombines TRBV7-2 with TRBJ2-3; a possible D gene is TRBD2 (6 bases). V dropped 2 bases and J dropped 6 bases, with 15 bases sitting between them. CDR1 is SGHTA, CDR2 FQGNSA, per germline. The CDR3 loop spans 15 amino acids. CDR3: CASSLQLASTDTQYF. In nucleotides, the CDR3 is TGTGCCAGCAGCTTACAACTAGCTTCCACCGATACGCAGTATTTT. Drawing the rest from reference TRBV7-2 and TRBJ2-3, the complete variable domain is GAGVSQSPSNKVTEKGKDVELRCDPISGHTALYWYRQSLGQGLEFLIYFQGNSAPDKSGLPSDRFSAERTGGSVSTLTIQRTQQEDSAVYLCASSLQLASTDTQYFGPGTRLTVL.

Here the CDR3 reads CASSPRTGVHEQFF. CDR3 sequence (DNA): TGTGCCAGCAGCCCGCGGACAGGGGTCCATGAGCAGTTCTTC. The chain joins TRBV11-3 to TRBJ2-1, with 9 nucleotides matching TRBD1. This CDR3 contains 14 residues. The trim removed 5 bases at V and 8 bases at J, leaving 7 bases unmatched. CDR1 and CDR2 from the germline V gene are SGHNT and YENEEA.

This chain links TRBV5-8 with TRBJ1-2; D is unresolved. Trimming stripped 3 bases from V and 8 bases from J, with 17 bases between. This CDR3 has 14 amino acids. The germline V gene has CDR1 SGHTS and CDR2 YDEGEE. CDR3 amino acids: CASSSPPWGGGYTF. The CDR3 nucleotides are TGTGCCAGCAGCTCGCCCCCGTGGGGAGGAGGCTACACCTTC.

The rearrangement links TRBV3-1 (or the pseudogene TRBV3-2) to TRBJ2-7; the D call may be TRBD1 or TRBD2 (5 bases each). V was clipped by 6 bases and J by 5 bases, with 17 bases between them. The CDR3 consists of 14 residues. Germline CDR1 LGHDT, CDR2 YNNKEL (reference sequence). This chain's CDR3 is CASSQRGSGNEQYF. CDR3 coding DNA: TGTGCCAGCAGTCAAAGGGGCTCCGGGAACGAGCAGTACTTC.

The DNA for the CDR3 is TGTGCCAGCAGCTTCCGACTAGCGGCGAGCACAGATACGCAGTATTTT. Its translation is CASSFRLAASTDTQYF. The gene calls are TRBV7-2 and TRBJ2-3; TRBD2 agrees at 9 bases. CDR1 and CDR2 (germline): SGHTA, FQGNSA. Losses at the gene ends were 3 bases for V and 0 bases for J; bases not matched to a gene: 4. The CDR3 loop spans 16 amino acids.

The V call is TRBV19, the J call TRBJ1-1; no reliable D call. This CDR3 contains 13 residues. CDR1 LNHDA and CDR2 SQIVND come from the germline V gene (reference sequence). V was clipped by 3 bases and J by 1 base, with 6 bases between them. CDR3 in DNA: TGTGCCAGTAGTATTAGCACGAACACTGAAGCTTTCTTT. This translates into CASSISTNTEAFF.

This clone was seen once. In nucleotides, the CDR3 is TGTGCCAGCAGTTACTGGGTTGGGACAGAGAATGGCTACACCTTC. Encoded protein: CASSYWVGTENGYTF. The rearrangement joins TRBV6-6 to TRBJ1-2; 7 bases are shared with TRBD1. Germline V lookup: CDR1 MNHNY, CDR2 SVGAGI (reference sequence). This CDR3 is 15 amino acids long. V lost 1 base, J lost 6 bases, and 8 bases stayed unmatched.

This rearrangement joins TRBV25-1 to TRBJ1-2; 10 bases are a match to TRBD1. Germline trimming cut 3 bases from V and 6 bases from J; bases unmatched to any gene: 10. CDR3 length equals 16 residues. Germline assignment: CDR1 MGHDK and CDR2 SYGVNS. Here the CDR3 reads CASSDPGTGAIHGYTF. DNA for the CDR3: TGTGCCAGCAGTGATCCGGGGACAGGGGCAATCCATGGCTACACCTTC.

The chain employs TRBV4-2 and TRBJ1-2; D call uncertain. Germline lookup yields CDR1 LGHNA and CDR2 YNFKEQ. The CDR3 consists of 16 residues. The ends were cut back, 1 base at V and 0 bases at J, with 12 bases in the middle. The CDR3 DNA follows: TGTGCCAGCAGCCAAGGGGTGACGGGAGCTAACTATGGCTACACCTTC. As protein: CASSQGVTGANYGYTF.

The chain has TRBV5-1 and TRBJ2-7, with D possibly being TRBD1 or TRBD2 (5 bases each). The germline V and J ends were trimmed by 2 bases and 4 bases, with 16 bases remaining between them. The CDR3 length is 15 residues. Germline-derived CDR1 and CDR2 are SGHRS and YFSETQ. The CDR3 coding sequence is TGCGCCAGCAGCTTAACAGGACCTAGCATTTACGAGCAGTACTTC. It codes for CASSLTGPSIYEQYF.

The V and J genes are TRBV2 and TRBJ1-6; the D is unclear. The ends were cut back, 7 bases at V and 5 bases at J, with 9 bases in the middle. CDR3 size: 13 residues. Germline CDR1 reads SNHLY; CDR2 reads FYNNEI. The CDR3 protein is CASKQEDNSPLHF. CDR3 sequence (DNA): TGTGCCAGCAAGCAGGAGGATAATTCACCCCTCCACTTT.

This chain joins TRBV12-3 or TRBV12-4 and TRBJ1-1; no clear D gene. V was cut by 7 bases and J by 2 bases, with 5 bases left in between. The CDR3 covers 11 residues. The CDR3 sequence is CASTYNTEAFF. In nucleotides, the CDR3 is TGTGCCAGCACCTACAACACTGAAGCTTTCTTT.

The CDR3 loop reads CASGLGPVTEAFF. In DNA form, the CDR3 reads TGTGCTAGTGGTTTGGGCCCAGTAACTGAAGCTTTCTTT. The rearrangement uses TRBV12-5 and TRBJ1-1, with D uncertain. With 1 base removed from V and 5 bases from J, the gap between germline ends came to 8 bases. The CDR3 length is 13 residues. Germline assignment: CDR1 LGHNT and CDR2 FRNRAP.

A remark on this clone: This CDR3 is also generated by other DNA sequences in the sample. The rearrangement joins TRBV5-6 to TRBJ1-2; unclear D gene. This CDR3 has 15 amino acids. Per the germline V gene, CDR1 is SGHDT and CDR2 is YYEEEE. The V gene lost 1 base and the J gene lost 2 bases, with 12 bases spanning the gap. The CDR3: CASSLPGHPNYGYTF. CDR3 DNA: TGTGCCAGCAGCTTGCCGGGCCACCCCAACTATGGCTACACCTTC.

The rearrangement uses TRBV6-5 and TRBJ2-2; D is possibly TRBD2 (7 bases). The CDR3 sequence is 15 residues long. Trimming left V 6 bases short and J 4 bases short, with 15 bases between. CDR1 is MNHEY, CDR2 SVGAGI, per germline. CDR3 in amino acids: CASRLQGGVTGELFF. DNA for the CDR3: TGTGCCAGCAGGTTACAGGGAGGGGTCACCGGGGAGCTGTTTTTT.

J is TRBJ2-7 and V is TRBV18, with a tentative D call TRBD1 (6 bases). Germline loops: CDR1 KGHSH, CDR2 LQKENI. CDR3 length equals 15 residues. Trimming pared 2 bases from V and 0 bases from J, leaving 11 bases between. CDR3 bases: TGTGCCAGCTCACCAGGATCAGGGGACTCCTACGAGCAGTACTTC. It encodes CASSPGSGDSYEQYF.

The chain couples TRBV7-6 to TRBJ1-2, with D uncertain. This CDR3 has 12 residues. V lost 5 bases and J lost 4, with 8 bases in between. Germline CDR1 reads SGHVS; CDR2 reads FNYEAQ. CDR3 bases: TGTGCCAGCAGCCCAGGAAGCTATGGCTACACCTTC. Amino acids: CASSPGSYGYTF.

The chain uses TRBV5-1 and TRBJ1-1; 10 positions agree with TRBD1. The junction had 4 bases not matched to a gene; V was cut back by 3 bases and J by 5 bases. Germline V lookup: CDR1 SGHRS, CDR2 YFSETQ. CDR3 length: 14 amino acids. The CDR3 bases are TGCGCCAGCAGCTGGGGACAGGGGATTACTGAAGCTTTCTTT. As protein: CASSWGQGITEAFF.

This chain links TRBV7-9 with TRBJ1-1; no firm D call. CDR1 is SEHNR and CDR2 is FQNEAQ in the germline V gene (reference sequence). This CDR3 spans 14 amino acids. V lost 6 bases and J lost 4, with 15 bases in between. The CDR3 DNA reads TGTGCCAGCAGGCCCCGGAATCTGGGCACTGAAGCTTTCTTT. This translates into CASRPRNLGTEAFF. The variable domain in full, completed from reference TRBV7-9 and TRBJ1-1, reads DTGVSQNPRHKITKRGQNVTFRCDPISEHNRLYWYRQTLGQGPEFLTYFQNEAQLEKSRLLSDRFSAERPKGSFSTLEIQRTEQGDSAMYLCASRPRNLGTEAFFGQGTRLTVV.

The chain has TRBV9 and TRBJ2-3; TRBD2 is a possible D gene (6 bases). This CDR3 is built from 16 residues. V was pared by 4 bases and J by 0 bases, with 15 bases between. Germline loops: CDR1 SGDLS, CDR2 YYNGEE. This CDR3 reads CASSPRLGVSTDTQYF. The CDR3 DNA sequence: TGTGCCAGCAGCCCACGACTAGGGGTGAGCACAGATACGCAGTATTTT. Drawing the rest from reference TRBV9 and TRBJ2-3, the complete variable domain is DSGVTQTPKHLITATGQRVTLRCSPRSGDLSVYWYQQSLDQGLQFLIQYYNGEERAKGNILERFSAQQFPDLHSELNLSSLELGDSALYFCASSPRLGVSTDTQYFGPGTRLTVL.